A single sample gave rise to the 11 T cell receptor beta chains below, sequenced in a study of CD8 T cells in ankylosing spondylitis. TCRdb re-analysed the 5' RACE reads in MiXCR, keeping a single row per CDR3 protein. This table has 200,000 to 250,000 distinct CDR3 sequences, roughly 8% appearing once. Sequencing used blood, either unsorted or a sorted T cell fraction (not recorded which). The source is a female donor with ankylosing spondylitis or in good health (not recorded which).

This clonotype was observed at least ten times. The chain links TRBV29-1 to TRBJ2-7, with D tentatively TRBD1 or TRBD2 (5 bases each). The CDR3 is 13 amino acids. Germline CDR1 SQVTM, CDR2 ANQGSEA. V was pared by 6 bases and J by 5 bases, with 17 bases between. DNA of the CDR3: TGCAGCGTAACCGGCGAGGGGCGAAACGAGCAGTACTTC. The encoded protein is CSVTGEGRNEQYF.

The rearrangement joins TRBV18 to TRBJ2-5; a weak D match, TRBD1 (5 bases). V was trimmed by 1 base and J by 1 base, leaving 10 bases between them. Germline V gene data show CDR1 as KGHSH and CDR2 as LQKENI. CDR3 length equals 15 residues. The CDR3 region is CASSPLPDSQETQYF. The CDR3, as DNA: TGTGCCAGCTCACCACTCCCAGACAGCCAAGAGACCCAGTACTTC.

This clonotype was observed at least ten times. V and J are TRBV14 and TRBJ1-4; D may be TRBD1 (5 bases). The V gene's germline CDR1 is SGHDN and CDR2 FVKESK. The CDR3 loop spans 16 amino acids. Trimming shortened V by 4 bases and J by 0 bases, and 12 bases separated the two germline ends. CDR3 amino acids: CASSRPSGATNEKLFF. CDR3 sequence (DNA): TGTGCCAGCAGCCGGCCTTCGGGGGCAACTAATGAAAAACTGTTTTTT.

This clonotype was detected ten times or more. J is TRBJ1-5 and V is TRBV20-1; 9 bases align to TRBD1. J was trimmed by 5 bases and V by 3 bases; bases with no gene match: 5. This CDR3 spans 14 amino acids. Per the germline V gene, CDR1 is DFQATT and CDR2 is SNEGSKA (reference sequence). The DNA for the CDR3 is TGCAGTGCTAGTGAGGGACAGGGCTATCAGCCCCAGCATTTT. Translation gives CSASEGQGYQPQHF.

In its sample, this clonotype was seen many times. The CDR3 sequence: CASSVGPYNEQFF. As DNA, the CDR3 is TGTGCCAGCAGCGTCGGACCATACAATGAGCAGTTCTTC. V usage is TRBV9 and J usage is TRBJ2-1; no firm D call. This CDR3 spans 13 amino acids. V lost 2 bases to trimming and J lost 4 bases, with 7 bases between them. CDR1 SGDLS and CDR2 YYNGEE come from the germline V gene.

This chain joins TRBV30 and TRBJ2-3; D is possibly TRBD2 (6 bases). The CDR3 sequence is 14 residues long. Between the trimmed V and J ends, which lost 0 bases and 7 bases, there was a span of 14 bases. CDR1 GTSNPN and CDR2 SVGIG come from the germline V gene (reference sequence). As DNA, the CDR3 is TGTGCCTGGAGTGTTAGGGGACTTACGAATACGCAGTATTTT. This sequence encodes CAWSVRGLTNTQYF.

This clonotype was counted between two and nine times. The rearrangement links TRBV7-2 to TRBJ1-3; D is ambiguous. This CDR3 contains 13 residues. Germline V gene data show CDR1 as SGHTA and CDR2 as FQGNSA. Trimming removed 1 base at V and 4 bases at J, with 5 bases between. The CDR3 protein is CASSLVFGNTIYF. CDR3 DNA sequence: TGTGCCAGCAGCTTAGTGTTCGGAAACACCATATATTTT.

V usage is TRBV11-1 and J usage is TRBJ2-1; D ambiguous. Trimming took 1 base from V and 10 from J, leaving 5 bases between them. CDR3 size: 11 residues. The V gene's germline CDR1 is SGHAT and CDR2 FQDESV (reference sequence). CDR3 region: CASSLDREQFF. DNA for the CDR3: TGTGCCAGCAGCTTAGATAGGGAGCAGTTCTTC.

This clonotype was seen ten or more times. The chain couples TRBV7-2 to TRBJ1-1; 10 bases agree with TRBD1. This CDR3 contains 15 residues. Looked up from germline, CDR1 is SGHTA and CDR2 is FQGNSA. V lost 5 bases and J lost 5; bases outside the gene matches: 8. CDR3 nucleotides: TGTGCCAGCAGCCCTAGACAGGGGGCGCGAACTGAAGCTTTCTTT. Protein product: CASSPRQGARTEAFF.

The chain joins TRBV5-6 to TRBJ1-1; no definite D call. Germline loops: CDR1 SGHDT, CDR2 YYEEEE. Trimming took off 4 bases at V and 1 base at J, with 17 bases between the two ends. The CDR3 extends over 16 amino acids. CDR3 sequence: CASSLPRSRANTEAFF. The DNA of the CDR3 is TGTGCCAGCAGCCTACCAAGGAGCCGGGCGAACACTGAAGCTTTCTTT.

This clonotype was picked up many times. This rearrangement joins TRBV19 to TRBJ1-3, with D hard to call. Germline V gives CDR1 LNHDA, CDR2 SQIVND (reference sequence). V was cut by 7 bases and J by 0 bases, with 10 bases left in between. CDR3 size: 14 residues. The CDR3 region is CASTYGNSGNTIYF. The CDR3 DNA follows: TGTGCCAGTACGTACGGGAACTCTGGAAACACCATATATTTT.